Presented here are 12 T cell receptor beta chains from one specimen sequenced in a study of T cells in Graves' hyperthyroidism and ophthalmopathy. RNA transcripts provided the source from which TCR beta CDR3 regions were amplified. First-round RT-PCR targeting the TCR CDR3 was performed with the HTBI primer set. TCRdb re-called the multiplex PCR reads through MiXCR, storing one row per CDR3 protein. The sample comprises approximately 690,000 distinct CDR3 sequences, roughly 15% of which are singletons, and under 15% rests with the top ten. Sequencing used blood. These receptors came from a woman between 45 and 65 years old with Graves' ophthalmopathy.

This clonotype was counted ten times or more. V is TRBV28 and J is TRBJ2-7; D unresolved. Germline V gene lookup returns CDR1 MDHEN and CDR2 SYDVKM. This CDR3 contains 14 residues. The V end lost 5 bases, the J end lost 1 base, and 12 bases lay between the germline ends. CDR3 nucleotides: TGTGCCAGCAGTCCCCCCGTTGAGTCCTACGAGCAGTACTTC. As protein: CASSPPVESYEQYF.

This clonotype was seen only a few times. This sequence joins TRBV28 and TRBJ2-5, with a weak D call TRBD2 (7 bases). CDR3 length equals 14 residues. The V end lost 6 bases, the J end lost 7 bases, and 18 bases lay between the germline ends. Germline V gene data show CDR1 as MDHEN and CDR2 as SYDVKM. The CDR3 protein is CASRGGGGLGTQYF. CDR3 in DNA: TGTGCCAGCAGGGGTGGGGGGGGCCTTGGGACCCAGTACTTC.

V is TRBV9 and J is TRBJ1-1; D is undetermined. CDR3 length equals 13 residues. V gave up 1 base and J gave up 6 bases, with 10 bases separating them. Germline V gene lookup returns CDR1 SGDLS and CDR2 YYNGEE. In DNA, the CDR3 is TGTGCCAGCAGCGTACCTGGAGGGTCTGAAGCTTTCTTT. Translation gives CASSVPGGSEAFF.

The rearrangement joins TRBV24-1 to TRBJ2-1; 8 bases agree with TRBD2. CDR1 and CDR2 from the germline V gene are KGHDR and SFDVKD. The V gene end was trimmed by 0 bases and the J gene end by 6 bases; junction bases not matched to a gene: 0. This CDR3 region has 14 residues. This CDR3 reads CATSDLGTSNEQFF. The CDR3 bases are TGTGCCACCAGTGATTTGGGGACTAGCAATGAGCAGTTCTTC.

This clonotype was seen ten or more times. The V and J genes are TRBV6-2 or TRBV6-3 and TRBJ2-7, with D uncertain. The CDR3 spans 16 residues. The V gene's germline CDR1 is MNHEY and CDR2 SVGEGT. The germline V and J ends were trimmed by 2 bases and 2 bases, with 16 bases remaining between them. The CDR3 nucleotides read TGTGCCAGCAGTTACAGGGTGCGTGGCCGGACCTACGAGCAGTACTTC. Amino acids: CASSYRVRGRTYEQYF.

This chain links TRBV7-8 with TRBJ2-7; D gene unclear. CDR3 size: 14 residues. Looked up from germline, CDR1 is SGHVS and CDR2 is FQNEAQ. V lost 1 base to trimming and J lost 1 base, with 8 bases between them. The CDR3 sequence: CASSLVGYSYEQYF. The CDR3 DNA reads TGTGCCAGCAGCTTAGTCGGATATTCCTACGAGCAGTACTTC.

This clonotype was counted ten times or more. V usage is TRBV4-3 and J usage is TRBJ2-7; 7 bases map to TRBD2. J lost 2 bases, V lost 1 base, and 14 bases had no gene match. Looked up from germline, CDR1 is LGHNA and CDR2 is YSLEER. This CDR3 spans 18 amino acids. Here the CDR3 reads CASSQVGLAGLKPYEQYF. The CDR3 region has the DNA TGCGCCAGCAGCCAAGTTGGTTTGGCGGGACTAAAGCCCTACGAGCAGTACTTC.

This clonotype was detected ten times or more. The J gene is TRBJ2-1, the V gene TRBV20-1; 13 bases line up with TRBD2. This CDR3 is built from 15 residues. Germline CDR1 is DFQATT and CDR2 is SNEGSKA (reference sequence). Unmatched junction bases numbered 7, after V lost 0 bases and J lost 11 bases. CDR3 DNA: TGCAGTGCTAGAGATCGGACTAGCGGGAGTGTCCAGCAGTTCTTC. Translating gives CSARDRTSGSVQQFF.

The table lists this clonotype with a few counts. This rearrangement joins TRBV6-2 or TRBV6-3 to TRBJ1-5; D is unresolved. The CDR3 runs 15 residues. The germline gives CDR1 MNHEY, CDR2 SVGEGT. Trimming cost V 2 bases and J 0 bases, with 8 bases left between them. CDR3 amino acids: CASSYVASSNQPQHF. The CDR3 DNA reads TGTGCCAGCAGTTACGTAGCAAGTAGCAATCAGCCCCAGCATTTT.

This chain joins TRBV27 and TRBJ1-3; no clear D. This CDR3 region has 16 residues. V shed 2 bases and J shed 0 bases, with 11 bases lying between them. Germline V CDR1 and CDR2: MNHEY, SMNVEV (reference sequence). CDR3 residues: CASSLKVPASGNTIYF. The DNA for the CDR3 is TGTGCCAGCAGTTTAAAGGTGCCAGCCTCTGGAAACACCATATATTTT.

At least ten counts were recorded for this clonotype. This sequence joins TRBV7-8 and TRBJ2-2; D ambiguous. Trimming pared 2 bases from V and 8 bases from J, leaving 9 bases between. The germline V gene encodes CDR1 SGHVS and CDR2 FQNEAQ. The CDR3 length is 13 residues. The CDR3 loop reads CASSLNSRGELFF. The CDR3, as DNA: TGTGCCAGCAGCTTAAATTCCCGGGGGGAGCTGTTTTTT.

Only a few counts were recorded for this clonotype. The rearrangement uses TRBV4-2 and TRBJ2-7; perhaps TRBD2 as D (6 bases). Between the trimmed V and J ends, which lost 1 base and 0 bases, there was a span of 13 bases. CDR3 length equals 16 residues. The V gene's germline CDR1 is LGHNA and CDR2 YNFKEQ. The CDR3 coding sequence is TGTGCCAGCAGCCAAGGGGTCGGGGGTAGCTCCTACGAGCAGTACTTC. This codes for CASSQGVGGSSYEQYF.